Each of the 16 T cell receptor beta chains below was sequenced from the same sample in a study of T cells after yellow fever vaccination. TCRdb redid the calling of the 5' RACE reads with MiXCR, one entry per CDR3 protein. The profile shows 42,000 or so distinct CDR3 sequences, roughly 6.4% of them singletons. The source was CD8+ T cells not binding an NS4B(214-222) dextramer, sorted from PBMCs, collected 45 days after the yellow fever booster vaccination. The receptor source for this set is a man younger than 40 who received the YFV17D yellow fever vaccine.

The rearrangement links TRBV15 to TRBJ2-7, with D maybe TRBD1 (6 bases). The CDR3 consists of 13 residues. Trimming removed 6 bases from V and 0 bases from J, with 9 bases in between. Germline CDR1 and CDR2: LNHNV and YYDKDF (reference sequence). The CDR3 coding sequence is TGTGCCACCAGTCAGGGGAGCTCCTACGAGCAGTACTTC. Translated, it gives CATSQGSSYEQYF.

This clonotype occurred many times. The DNA for the CDR3 is TGCGCCAGCAGCCCCATTGGCGGGGATCGTTGGAATGAGCAGTTCTTC. As protein: CASSPIGGDRWNEQFF. The chain carries TRBV4-3 and TRBJ2-1; weak D call: TRBD2 (6 bases). Germline V gives CDR1 LGHNA, CDR2 YSLEER. The V end lost 4 bases, the J end lost 7 bases, and 20 bases lay between the germline ends. The CDR3 has 16 residues.

This clonotype was detected many times. This rearrangement joins TRBV24-1 to TRBJ2-1; no clear D. The CDR3 consists of 17 residues. Germline values: CDR1 KGHDR, CDR2 SFDVKD. The ends were cut back, 6 bases at V and 0 bases at J, with 17 bases in the middle. The CDR3, as DNA: TGTGCCACCAGTTCCGATTCTAGTGGAAGCTCCTACAATGAGCAGTTCTTC. Its protein is CATSSDSSGSSYNEQFF.

This clonotype was counted only a few times. The chain combines TRBV5-5 with TRBJ1-1, with D unresolved. Germline V gene lookup returns CDR1 SGHKS and CDR2 YYEKEE (reference sequence). The ends were cut back, 4 bases at V and 4 bases at J, with 8 bases in the middle. This CDR3 spans 12 amino acids. The CDR3: CASSITGTEAFF. CDR3 coding DNA: TGTGCCAGCAGCATAACGGGCACTGAAGCTTTCTTT.

This clonotype appeared a few times. The rearrangement joins TRBV12-3 or TRBV12-4 to TRBJ1-3, with 8 bases identical to TRBD1. The V and J ends lost 5 bases and 9 bases, in that order; junction bases with no gene match: 3. CDR3 length: 12 residues. The CDR3 DNA reads as TGTGCCAGCAGTGGACAGGGTACCACCATATATTTT. This sequence encodes CASSGQGTTIYF.

There are a few counts of this clonotype. J is TRBJ2-5 and V is TRBV29-1, with no clear D. Trimming took off 8 bases at V and 2 bases at J, with 12 bases between the two ends. Germline lookup yields CDR1 SQVTM and CDR2 ANQGSEA. This CDR3 region has 12 residues. CDR3: CSPGVLQETQYF. The CDR3 nucleotides read TGCAGCCCTGGGGTCCTACAAGAGACCCAGTACTTC.

This clonotype has a count of ten or more. CDR3 sequence: CASSQPGTSEDGELFF. Written as DNA, the CDR3 is TGTGCCAGCAGCCAACCCGGGACTAGCGAGGACGGGGAGCTGTTTTTT. J is TRBJ2-2 and V is TRBV3-1, with TRBD2 matching 10 bases. The V and J ends lost 2 bases and 7 bases, in that order; junction bases with no gene match: 7. Germline V gene lookup returns CDR1 LGHDT and CDR2 YNNKEL (reference sequence). The CDR3 loop spans 16 amino acids.

This clonotype was counted only a few times. The chain is built from TRBV6-1 and TRBJ2-3, with a tentative D call TRBD2 (6 bases). Trimming removed 8 bases from V and 5 bases from J, with 14 bases in between. The CDR3 is 13 residues long. In germline, CDR1 is MNHNS, CDR2 SASEGT. The CDR3 reads CASRHGGRDTQYF. DNA of the CDR3: TGTGCCAGCCGCCACGGGGGTAGAGATACGCAGTATTTT.

Worth noting for this clonotype: A much bigger clone sits one base away, suggesting this may be a read error. This rearrangement joins TRBV12-3 or TRBV12-4 to TRBJ2-3, with 10 bases aligning to TRBD2. This CDR3 is built from 16 residues. CDR3 nucleotide sequence: TGTGGCAGCACCCGGGAACTAGCGGGGAACACAGATACGCAGTATTTT. This gives the protein CGSTRELAGNTDTQYF.

Concerning this clonotype itself: It may be a read error: a sequence one base away is much more abundant. J is TRBJ2-7 and V is TRBV27, with D possibly being TRBD2 (6 bases). Trimming removed 3 bases at V and 3 bases at J, with 24 bases between. This CDR3 is 18 amino acids long. CDR1 MNHEY and CDR2 SMNVEV come from the germline V gene (reference sequence). This CDR3 reads CASSLLRAGAWDFYEQYF. The DNA of the CDR3 is TGTGCCAGCAGTTTGTTGCGGGCCGGGGCGTGGGACTTCTACGAGCAGTACTTC.

This clonotype was found many times. This chain links TRBV3-1 with TRBJ2-5; no definite D call. The germline V gene has CDR1 LGHDT and CDR2 YNNKEL (reference sequence). The CDR3 loop spans 15 amino acids. The V end was cut by 6 bases, the J end by 3 bases, with 17 bases between. CDR3 bases: TGTGCCAGCAGGCAGAGACCGGAGCTCGAAGAGACCCAGTACTTC. It yields the protein CASRQRPELEETQYF.

This clonotype was seen many times. The chain joins TRBV12-3 or TRBV12-4 to TRBJ2-1; tentative D call: TRBD2 (6 bases). The length of the CDR3 is 13 residues. Trimming took off 5 bases at V and 10 bases at J, with 15 bases between the two ends. The CDR3 here is CASSNGTPLEQFF. The CDR3 coding sequence is TGTGCCAGCAGTAACGGGACTCCACTGGAGCAGTTCTTC.

This clonotype occurred many times. CDR3 sequence (DNA): TGCAGTGCTAGAAAACTAGCGGCATACAATGAGCAGTTCTTC. Protein: CSARKLAAYNEQFF. V and J are TRBV20-1 and TRBJ2-1; TRBD2 aligns across 8 bases. V was clipped by 2 bases and J by 4 bases; unmatched bases: 4. Germline V CDR1 and CDR2: DFQATT, SNEGSKA (reference sequence). The CDR3 loop spans 14 amino acids.

With respect to this clonotype: This clone may be a read error of a much larger clone one base away. The chain is built from TRBV12-3 or TRBV12-4 and TRBJ1-2; weak D call: TRBD1 (6 bases). The CDR3 is made up of 14 amino acids. CDR3 loop: CASSLAGQNYSYTF. CDR3 coding DNA: TGTGCCAGCAGTTTAGCTGGACAGAACTATAGCTACACCTTC.

This clonotype was seen a few times. Written as DNA, the CDR3 is TGTGCCACCAGCAGTACGCCGGGACTAGAGGCCTACGAGCAGTACTTC. The encoded protein is CATSSTPGLEAYEQYF. J is TRBJ2-7 and V is TRBV15; TRBD2 agrees at 8 bases. There are 16 residues in the CDR3. The trim removed 3 bases at V and 2 bases at J, leaving 9 bases unmatched. Per germline, CDR1 LNHNV and CDR2 YYDKDF (reference sequence). Combining the CDR3 with reference TRBV15 and TRBJ2-7 gives the whole variable domain DAMVIQNPRYQVTQFGKPVTLSCSQTLNHNVMYWYQQKSSQAPKLLFHYYDKDFNNEADTPDNFQSRRPNTSFCFLDIRSPGLGDTAMYLCATSSTPGLEAYEQYFGPGTRLTVT.

The genes are TRBV7-9 and TRBJ1-1; tentative D call: TRBD1 (5 bases). The CDR3 is 12 amino acids. CDR1 and CDR2 from the germline V gene are SEHNR and FQNEAQ (reference sequence). The ends were cut back, 1 base at V and 7 bases at J, with 7 bases in the middle. The CDR3 spells CASSLETVEAFF. CDR3 in DNA: TGTGCCAGCAGCTTAGAGACAGTTGAAGCTTTCTTT.